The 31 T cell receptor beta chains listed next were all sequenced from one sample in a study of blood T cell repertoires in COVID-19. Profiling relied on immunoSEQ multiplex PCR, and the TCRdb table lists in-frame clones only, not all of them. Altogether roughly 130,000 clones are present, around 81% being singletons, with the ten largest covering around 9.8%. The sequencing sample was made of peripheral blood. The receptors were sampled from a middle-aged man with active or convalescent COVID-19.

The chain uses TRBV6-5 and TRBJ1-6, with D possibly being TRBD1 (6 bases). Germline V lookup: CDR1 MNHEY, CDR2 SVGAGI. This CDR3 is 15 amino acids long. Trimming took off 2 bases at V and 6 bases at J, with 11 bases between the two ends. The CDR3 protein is CASSYHTGLNSPLHF. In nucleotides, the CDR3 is TGTGCCAGCAGTTACCATACAGGGCTTAATTCACCCCTCCACTTT.

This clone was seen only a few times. The CDR3 loop is CASSRPPGQRNSPLHF. CDR3 in DNA: TGTGCCAGTAGTAGACCCCCGGGACAAAGAAATTCACCCCTCCACTTT. This sequence joins TRBV19 and TRBJ1-6; the D gene is possibly TRBD1 (6 bases). CDR1 and CDR2 from the germline V gene are LNHDA and SQIVND (reference sequence). V dropped 4 bases and J dropped 7 bases, with 17 bases sitting between them. The length of the CDR3 is 16 residues.

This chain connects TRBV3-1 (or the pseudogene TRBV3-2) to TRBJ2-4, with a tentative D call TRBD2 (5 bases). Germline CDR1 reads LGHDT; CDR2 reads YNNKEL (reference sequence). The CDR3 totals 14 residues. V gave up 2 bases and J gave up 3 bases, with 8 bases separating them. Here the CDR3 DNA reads TGTGCCAGCAGCCAACGGGGAGTCAAAAACATTCAGTACTTC. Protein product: CASSQRGVKNIQYF.

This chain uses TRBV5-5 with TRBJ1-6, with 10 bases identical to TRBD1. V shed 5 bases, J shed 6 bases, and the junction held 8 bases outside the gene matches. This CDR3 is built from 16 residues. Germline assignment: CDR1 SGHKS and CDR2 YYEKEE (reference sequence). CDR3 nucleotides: TGTGCCAGCAGACCCGGGACAGGGGTTGGTAATTCACCCCTCCACTTT. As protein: CASRPGTGVGNSPLHF.

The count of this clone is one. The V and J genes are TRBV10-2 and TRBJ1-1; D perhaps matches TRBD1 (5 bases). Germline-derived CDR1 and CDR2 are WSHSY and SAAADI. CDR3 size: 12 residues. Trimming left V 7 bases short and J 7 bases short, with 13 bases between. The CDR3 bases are TGCGCCAGCATGATCTCCCAGGGTGAAGCTTTCTTT. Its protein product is CASMISQGEAFF.

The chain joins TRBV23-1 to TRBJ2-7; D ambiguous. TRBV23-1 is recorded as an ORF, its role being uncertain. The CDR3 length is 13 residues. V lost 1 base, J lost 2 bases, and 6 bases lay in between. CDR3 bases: TGCGCCAGCAGTCAATTCGGTCCCTACGAGCAGTACTTC. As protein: CASSQFGPYEQYF.

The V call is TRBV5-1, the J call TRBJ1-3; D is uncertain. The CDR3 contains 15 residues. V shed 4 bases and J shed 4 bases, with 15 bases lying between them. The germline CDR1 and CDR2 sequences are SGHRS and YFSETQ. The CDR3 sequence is CASSAGLAAGNTIYF. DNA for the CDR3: TGCGCCAGCAGCGCCGGATTGGCGGCAGGAAACACCATATATTTT.

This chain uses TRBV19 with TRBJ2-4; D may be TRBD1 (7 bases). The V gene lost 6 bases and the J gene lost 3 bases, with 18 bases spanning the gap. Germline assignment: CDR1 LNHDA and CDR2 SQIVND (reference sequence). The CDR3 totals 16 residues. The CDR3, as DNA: TGTGCCAGTAGACCAGGGGGGACAGAAAGCAAAAACATTCAGTACTTC. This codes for CASRPGGTESKNIQYF.

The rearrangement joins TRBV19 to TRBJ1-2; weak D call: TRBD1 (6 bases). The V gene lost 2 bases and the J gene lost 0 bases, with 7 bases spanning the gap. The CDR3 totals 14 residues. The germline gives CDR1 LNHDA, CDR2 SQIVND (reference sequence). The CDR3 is CASSIRTANYGYTF. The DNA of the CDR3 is TGTGCCAGTAGTATACGGACAGCTAACTATGGCTACACCTTC.

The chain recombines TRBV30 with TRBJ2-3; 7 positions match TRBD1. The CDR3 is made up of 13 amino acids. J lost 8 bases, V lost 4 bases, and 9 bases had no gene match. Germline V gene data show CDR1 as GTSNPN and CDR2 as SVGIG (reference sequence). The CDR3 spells CAWIIGGLSTQYF. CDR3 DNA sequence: TGTGCCTGGATTATAGGGGGCTTGTCTACGCAGTATTTT.

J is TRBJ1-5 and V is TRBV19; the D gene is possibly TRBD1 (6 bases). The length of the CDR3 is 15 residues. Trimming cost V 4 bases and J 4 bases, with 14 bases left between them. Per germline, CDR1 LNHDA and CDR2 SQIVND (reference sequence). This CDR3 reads CASSTKTGINQPQHF. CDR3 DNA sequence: TGTGCCAGTAGTACCAAGACAGGAATAAATCAGCCCCAGCATTTT.

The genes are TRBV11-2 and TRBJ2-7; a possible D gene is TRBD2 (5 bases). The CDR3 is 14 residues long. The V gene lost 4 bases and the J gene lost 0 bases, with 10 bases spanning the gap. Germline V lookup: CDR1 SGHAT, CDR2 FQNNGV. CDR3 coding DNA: TGTGCCAGCAGCTCGCTACGGGGCTCCTACGAGCAGTACTTC. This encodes CASSSLRGSYEQYF.

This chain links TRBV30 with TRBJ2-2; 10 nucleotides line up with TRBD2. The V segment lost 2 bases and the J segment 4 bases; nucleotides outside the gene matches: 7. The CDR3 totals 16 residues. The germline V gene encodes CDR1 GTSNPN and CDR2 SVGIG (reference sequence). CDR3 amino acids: CAWSYGLAGATGELFF. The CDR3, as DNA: TGTGCCTGGAGTTACGGGCTAGCGGGGGCCACCGGGGAGCTGTTTTTT.

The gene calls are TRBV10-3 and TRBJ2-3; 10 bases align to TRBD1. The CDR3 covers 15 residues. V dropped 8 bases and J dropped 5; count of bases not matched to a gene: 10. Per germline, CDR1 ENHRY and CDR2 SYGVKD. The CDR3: CAIGPRTGGGDTQYF. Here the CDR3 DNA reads TGTGCCATCGGACCTAGGACAGGGGGTGGAGATACGCAGTATTTT.

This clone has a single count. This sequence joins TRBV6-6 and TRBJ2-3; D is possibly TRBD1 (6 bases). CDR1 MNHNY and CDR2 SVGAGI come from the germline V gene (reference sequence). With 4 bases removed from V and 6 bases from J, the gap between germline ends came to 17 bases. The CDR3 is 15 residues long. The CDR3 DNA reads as TGTGCCAGCAGTTCCGGGACACTCCGATCGGATACGCAGTATTTT. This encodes CASSSGTLRSDTQYF.

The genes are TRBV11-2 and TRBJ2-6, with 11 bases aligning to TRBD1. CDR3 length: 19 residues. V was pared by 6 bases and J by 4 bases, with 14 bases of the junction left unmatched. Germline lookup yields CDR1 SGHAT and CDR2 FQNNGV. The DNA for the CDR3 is TGTGCCAGCAGTCTAGGATCGGGACAGGGGGTACCGGGGGCCAACGTCCTGACTTTC. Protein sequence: CASSLGSGQGVPGANVLTF.

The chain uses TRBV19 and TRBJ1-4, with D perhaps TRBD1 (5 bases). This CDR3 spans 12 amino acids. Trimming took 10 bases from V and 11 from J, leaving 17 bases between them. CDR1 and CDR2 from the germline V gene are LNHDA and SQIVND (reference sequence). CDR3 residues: CATIGTADKLFF. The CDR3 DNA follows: TGTGCCACCATCGGGACTGCTGATAAACTGTTTTTT.

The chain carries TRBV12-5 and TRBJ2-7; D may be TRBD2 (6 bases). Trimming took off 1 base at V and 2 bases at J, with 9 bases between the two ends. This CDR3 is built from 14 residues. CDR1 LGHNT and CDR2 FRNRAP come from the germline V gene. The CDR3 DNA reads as TGTGCTAGTGGTTTGGAGACGGGGGCCTACGAGCAGTACTTC. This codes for CASGLETGAYEQYF. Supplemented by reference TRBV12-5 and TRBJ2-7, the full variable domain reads DARVTQTPRHKVTEMGQEVTMRCQPILGHNTVFWYRQTMMQGLELLAYFRNRAPLDDSGMPKDRFSAEMPDATLATLKIQPSEPRDSAVYFCASGLETGAYEQYFGPGTRLTVT.

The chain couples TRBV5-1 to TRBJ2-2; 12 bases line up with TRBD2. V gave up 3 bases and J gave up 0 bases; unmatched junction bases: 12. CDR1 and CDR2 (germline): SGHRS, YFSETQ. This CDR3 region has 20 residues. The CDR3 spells CASSYWPKTSGGTNTGELFF. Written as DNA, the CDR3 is TGCGCCAGCAGCTACTGGCCCAAGACTAGCGGGGGAACGAACACCGGGGAGCTGTTTTTT.

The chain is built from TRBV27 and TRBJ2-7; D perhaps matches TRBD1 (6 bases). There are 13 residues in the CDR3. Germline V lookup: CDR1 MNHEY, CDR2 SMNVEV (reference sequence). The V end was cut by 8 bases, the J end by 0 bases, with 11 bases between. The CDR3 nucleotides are TGTGCCAGCCGGGACACCAGCTCCTACGAGCAGTACTTC. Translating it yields CASRDTSSYEQYF.

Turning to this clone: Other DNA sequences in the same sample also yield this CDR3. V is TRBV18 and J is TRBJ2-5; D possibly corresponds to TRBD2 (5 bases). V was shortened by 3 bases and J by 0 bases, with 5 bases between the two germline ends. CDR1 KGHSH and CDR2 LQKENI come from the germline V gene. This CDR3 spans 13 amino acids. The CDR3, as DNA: TGTGCCAGCTCACCGAGGGACCAAGAGACCCAGTACTTC. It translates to CASSPRDQETQYF.

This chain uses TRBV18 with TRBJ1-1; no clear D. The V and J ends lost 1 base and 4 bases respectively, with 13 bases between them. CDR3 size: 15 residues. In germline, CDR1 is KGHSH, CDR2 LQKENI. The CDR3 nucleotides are TGTGCCAGCTCACCACTCCGGGGAGAGGGCACTGAAGCTTTCTTT. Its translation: CASSPLRGEGTEAFF.

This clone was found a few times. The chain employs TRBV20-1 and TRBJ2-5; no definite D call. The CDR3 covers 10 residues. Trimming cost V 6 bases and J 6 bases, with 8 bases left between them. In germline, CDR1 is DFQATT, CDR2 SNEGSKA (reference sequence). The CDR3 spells CSAYRQTQYF. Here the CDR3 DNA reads TGCAGTGCGTACAGACAGACCCAGTACTTC.

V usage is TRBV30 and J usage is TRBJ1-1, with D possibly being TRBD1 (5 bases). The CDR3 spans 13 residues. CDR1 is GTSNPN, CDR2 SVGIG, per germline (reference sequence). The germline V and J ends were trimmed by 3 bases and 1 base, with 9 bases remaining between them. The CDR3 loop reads CAWRKGQNTEAFF. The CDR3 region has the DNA TGTGCCTGGAGAAAAGGACAGAACACTGAAGCTTTCTTT.

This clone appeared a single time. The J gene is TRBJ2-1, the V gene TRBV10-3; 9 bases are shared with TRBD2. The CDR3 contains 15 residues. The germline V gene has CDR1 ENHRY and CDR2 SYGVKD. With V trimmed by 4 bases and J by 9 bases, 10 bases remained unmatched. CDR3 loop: CAISVSQSGGLEQFF. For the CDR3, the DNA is TGTGCCATCAGTGTTTCCCAAAGCGGGGGGCTTGAGCAGTTCTTC.

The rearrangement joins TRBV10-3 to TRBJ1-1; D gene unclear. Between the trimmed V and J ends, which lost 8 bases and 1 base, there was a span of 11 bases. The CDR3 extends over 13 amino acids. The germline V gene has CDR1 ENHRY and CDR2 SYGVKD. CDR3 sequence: CAISTAQNTEAFF. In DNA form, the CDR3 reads TGTGCCATCTCCACAGCCCAGAACACTGAAGCTTTCTTT.

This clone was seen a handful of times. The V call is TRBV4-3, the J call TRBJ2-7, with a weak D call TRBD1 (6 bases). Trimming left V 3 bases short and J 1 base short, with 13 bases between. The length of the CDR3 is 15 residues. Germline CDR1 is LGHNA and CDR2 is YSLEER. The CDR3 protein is CASSQQHTGSYEQYF. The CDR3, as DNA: TGCGCCAGCAGCCAGCAACATACAGGGTCCTACGAGCAGTACTTC.

CDR3 amino acids: CASSPGLAGGQDEQFF. In DNA, the CDR3 is TGTGCCAGCAGCCCCGGACTAGCGGGGGGGCAGGATGAGCAGTTCTTC. This chain connects TRBV4-2 to TRBJ2-1; TRBD2 aligns across 15 bases. With 4 bases clipped from V and 8 bases from J, the junction kept 6 bases outside the gene matches. This CDR3 has 16 residues. Germline V CDR1 and CDR2: LGHNA, YNFKEQ.

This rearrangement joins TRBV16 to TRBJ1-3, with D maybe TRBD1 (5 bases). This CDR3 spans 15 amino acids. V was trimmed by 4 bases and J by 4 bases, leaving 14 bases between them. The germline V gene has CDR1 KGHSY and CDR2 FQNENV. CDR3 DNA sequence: TGTGCCAGCAGCCCCAGCGGGGCGAGGGGAAACACCATATATTTT. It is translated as CASSPSGARGNTIYF.

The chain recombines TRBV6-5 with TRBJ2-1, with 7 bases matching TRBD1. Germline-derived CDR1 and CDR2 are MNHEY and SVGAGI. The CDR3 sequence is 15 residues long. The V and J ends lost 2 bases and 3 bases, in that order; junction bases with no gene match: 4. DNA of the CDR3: TGTGCCAGCAGTTACGCCGGGACAGTCTACAATGAGCAGTTCTTC. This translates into CASSYAGTVYNEQFF.

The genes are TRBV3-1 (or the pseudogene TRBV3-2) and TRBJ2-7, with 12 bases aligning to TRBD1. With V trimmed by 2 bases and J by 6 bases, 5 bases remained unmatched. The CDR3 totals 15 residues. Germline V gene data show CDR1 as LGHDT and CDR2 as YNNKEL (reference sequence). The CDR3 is CASSQPGQGALEQYF. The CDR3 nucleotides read TGTGCCAGCAGCCAACCGGGACAGGGGGCCCTCGAGCAGTACTTC.